This T cell receptor beta chain emerged from a study of T cells in Graves' hyperthyroidism and ophthalmopathy. CDR1 and CDR2 (germline): SGHAT, FQNNGV. The CDR3 extends over 12 amino acids. The ends were cut back, 3 bases at V and 10 bases at J, with 9 bases in the middle. Researchers amplified the TCR beta CDR3 regions from RNA transcripts. The HTBI primer set was used in a first-round RT-PCR of the TCR CDR3. Each CDR3 protein gets one entry after TCRdb re-called the multiplex PCR reads with MiXCR. Of over 250,000 distinct CDR3 sequences listed, 20% to 25% were seen once; the top ten hold about a quarter. PBMCs were derived from approximately 10 ml fresh peripheral blood. There are many counts of this clonotype.

Sequencing was done on a sample of blood. This sequence originates from a man in his forties with Graves' hyperthyroidism that later progressed to Graves' ophthalmopathy. The rearrangement uses TRBV11-2 and TRBJ2-2, with D unclear. CDR3 sequence reads: CASSFAWAELFF. The CDR3, as DNA: TGTGCCAGCAGCTTCGCGTGGGCGGAGCTGTTTTTT. The whole variable domain, remainder taken from reference TRBV11-2 and TRBJ2-2, is EAGVAQSPRYKIIEKRQSVAFWCNPISGHATLYWYQQILGQGPKLLIQFQNNGVVDDSQLPKDRFSAERLKGVDSTLKIQPAKLEDSAVYLCASSFAWAELFFGEGSRLTVL.